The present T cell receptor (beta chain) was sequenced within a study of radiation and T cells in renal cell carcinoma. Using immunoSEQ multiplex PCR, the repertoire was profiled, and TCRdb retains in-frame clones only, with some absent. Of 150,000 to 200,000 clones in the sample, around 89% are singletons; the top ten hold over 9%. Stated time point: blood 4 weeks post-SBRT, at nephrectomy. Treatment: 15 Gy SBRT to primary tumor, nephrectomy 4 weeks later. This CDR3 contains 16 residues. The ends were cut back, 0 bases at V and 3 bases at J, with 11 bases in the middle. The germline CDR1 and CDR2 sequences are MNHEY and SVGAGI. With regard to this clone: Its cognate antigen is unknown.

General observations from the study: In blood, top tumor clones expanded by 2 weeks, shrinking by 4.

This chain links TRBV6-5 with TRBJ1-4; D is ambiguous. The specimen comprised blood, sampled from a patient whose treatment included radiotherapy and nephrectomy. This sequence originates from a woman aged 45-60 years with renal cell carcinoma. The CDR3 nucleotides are TGTGCCAGCAGTTACTCGAATTGGGGTCCTAATGAAAAACTGTTTTTT. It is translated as CASSYSNWGPNEKLFF.